This T cell receptor beta chain was captured in a study of T cell repertoires in cytomegalovirus infection (dated 2019 in TCRdb). Turning to the overall study: The HLA type of each donor mattered for the analysis, because public TCR beta signatures pointed to carriage of CMV infection along with the matching HLA type.

TCRdb lists the instrument as Illumina HiSeq 1500. TCRdb reran the public reads through fastp at Q25 and MiXCR, keeping productive beta chains. Entries are consolidated by CDR3 protein sequence, retaining the most common genes and DNA. The sample records nearly 450,000 distinct CDR3 sequences, around 32% of which are singletons. The ten largest clones capture around 13% of the sample. General findings and caveats noted by the study authors: In both this cohort and an independent cohort of 352 donors, the cumulative frequency of public TCR beta family members distinguished carriers of CMV infection plus the relevant HLA type. In the ex vivo response, HLA-C-restricted CMV-specific TCR beta clonotypes were dominant, and in two of eight donors the single most frequent clonotype came from this HLA-C-restricted group.

A note on this clonotype: Its binding antigen is unknown. No much larger clone is present one base from it, and per-base qualities are unavailable.

At the junction V is shortened by 8 bases and J by 0 bases; bases outside the gene matches: 3. The CDR3, from cysteine to phenylalanine, totals 13 residues. This entry keeps only the CDR3 DNA: 39 bases, framed from base 1. CDR1 MNHNY and CDR2 SVGAGI are derived from the germline V gene (reference sequence). Recombination linked TRBV6-6 to TRBJ1-1, with TRBD1 matching 7 junction bases. This receptor was taken from a human donor in good health (CMV status not recorded). Some clones in this sample may be carry-over from other donors' samples. The sample was PBMCs. The base sequence is TGTGCCAGCGGGGGACAGTTGAACACTGAAGCTTTCTTT. It translates to CASGGQLNTEAFF.